This T cell receptor (beta chain) derives from a study of Ad26.COV2.S vaccination and SARS-CoV-2 variants. Findings and limits, study-wide: In TCR breadth and depth analyses, total T cell responses may have been underestimated.

The germline V gene encodes CDR1 SGHAT and CDR2 FQNNGV. V was cut by 3 bases and J by 3 bases, with 18 bases left in between. The CDR3 has 17 residues. A remark on this clone: Its antigen is still unknown.

Repertoires were generated with immunoSEQ multiplex PCR, while TCRdb's copy carries only in-frame clones and drops some. Of just over 350,000 clones detected, 90% to 95% appear once; the ten largest clones hold 3% to 4%. Source: peripheral blood, taken after recovery from COVID-19. This clonotype was obtained from a human donor who had recovered from COVID-19. The rearrangement joins TRBV11-2 to TRBJ2-1; D possibly corresponds to TRBD2 (7 bases). CDR3 loop: CASSFASDGGLYNEQFF. Written as DNA, the CDR3 is TGTGCCAGCAGCTTCGCCTCGGACGGGGGGCTCTACAATGAGCAGTTCTTC.